A single T cell receptor beta chain is shown here with its context. The sample comes from a study of technical replicates of blood from a handful of donors. Germline CDR1 SGHRS, CDR2 YFSETQ. V lost 6 bases, J lost 4 bases, and 10 bases lay in between. The CDR3 sequence is 12 residues long. Assay used: immunoSEQ multiplex PCR; TCRdb lists only in-frame clones, some missing. The sample has 65,000 to 90,000 clones, about 92% seen once. The V gene is TRBV5-1, the J gene TRBJ1-2; D may be TRBD1 (5 bases). Material for sequencing was T cells isolated from PBMCs. The source of this sequence is a human donor in good health. The CDR3: CASNGGTYGYTF. CDR3 bases: TGCGCCAGCAACGGGGGAACCTATGGCTACACCTTC. Drawing the rest from reference TRBV5-1 and TRBJ1-2, the complete variable domain is KAGVTQTPRYLIKTRGQQVTLSCSPISGHRSVSWYQQTPGQGLQFLFEYFSETQRNKGNFPGRFSGRQFSNSRSEMNVSTLELGDSALYLCASNGGTYGYTFGSGTRLTVV.